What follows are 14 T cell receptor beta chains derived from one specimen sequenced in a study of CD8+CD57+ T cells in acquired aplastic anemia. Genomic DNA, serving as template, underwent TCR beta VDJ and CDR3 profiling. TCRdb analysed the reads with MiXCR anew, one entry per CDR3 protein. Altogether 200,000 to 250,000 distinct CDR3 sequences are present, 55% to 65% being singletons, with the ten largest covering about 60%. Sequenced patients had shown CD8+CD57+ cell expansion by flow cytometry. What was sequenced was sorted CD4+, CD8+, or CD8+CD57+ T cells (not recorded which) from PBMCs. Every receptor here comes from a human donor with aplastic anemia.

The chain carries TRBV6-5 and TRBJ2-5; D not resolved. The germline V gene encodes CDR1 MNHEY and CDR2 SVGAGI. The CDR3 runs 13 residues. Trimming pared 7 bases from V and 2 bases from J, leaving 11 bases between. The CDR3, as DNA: TGTGCCAGCAAAGTCCCAGGACAAGAGACCCAGTACTTC. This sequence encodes CASKVPGQETQYF.

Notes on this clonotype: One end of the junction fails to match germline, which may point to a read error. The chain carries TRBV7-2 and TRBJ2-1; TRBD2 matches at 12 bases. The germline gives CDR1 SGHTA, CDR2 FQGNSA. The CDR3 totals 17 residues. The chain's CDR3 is CASGLSRTSGEDNEQFF. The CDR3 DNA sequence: TGTGCCAGCGGCTTAAGTCGGACTAGCGGGGAGGACAATGAGCAGTTCTTC.

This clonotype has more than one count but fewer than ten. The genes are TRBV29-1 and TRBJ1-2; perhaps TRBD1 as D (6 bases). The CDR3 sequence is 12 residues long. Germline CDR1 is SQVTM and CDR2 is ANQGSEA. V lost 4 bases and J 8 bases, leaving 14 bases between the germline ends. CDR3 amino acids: CSVGGKGVGYTF. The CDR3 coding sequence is TGCAGCGTTGGGGGCAAGGGGGTCGGCTACACCTTC.

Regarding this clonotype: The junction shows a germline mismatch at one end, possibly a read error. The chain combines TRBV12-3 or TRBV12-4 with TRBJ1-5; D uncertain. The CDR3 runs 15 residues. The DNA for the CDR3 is TGCGCCAGCAGTCCATCCTACCCTAGCAATCAGCCCCAGCATTTT. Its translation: CASSPSYPSNQPQHF.

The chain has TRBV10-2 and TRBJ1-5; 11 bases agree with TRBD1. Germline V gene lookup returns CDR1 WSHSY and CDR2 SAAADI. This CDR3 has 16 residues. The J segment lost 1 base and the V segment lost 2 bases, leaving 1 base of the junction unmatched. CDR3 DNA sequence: TGCGCCAGCAGTGAGGGACAGGGGGCAAGCAATCAGCCCCAGCATTTT. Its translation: CASSEGQGASNQPQHF.

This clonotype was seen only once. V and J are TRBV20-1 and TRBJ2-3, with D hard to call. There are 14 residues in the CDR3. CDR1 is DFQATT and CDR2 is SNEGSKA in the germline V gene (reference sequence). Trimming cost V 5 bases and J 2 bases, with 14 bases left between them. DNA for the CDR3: TGCAGTGCTCGGTTAGCAACTTCCACAGATACGCAGTATTTT. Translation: CSARLATSTDTQYF.

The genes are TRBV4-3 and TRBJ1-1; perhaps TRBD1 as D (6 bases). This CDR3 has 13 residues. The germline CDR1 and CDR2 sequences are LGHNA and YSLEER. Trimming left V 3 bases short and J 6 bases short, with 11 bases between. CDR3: CASSHGQIAEAFF. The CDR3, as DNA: TGCGCCAGCAGCCATGGACAGATAGCTGAAGCTTTCTTT.

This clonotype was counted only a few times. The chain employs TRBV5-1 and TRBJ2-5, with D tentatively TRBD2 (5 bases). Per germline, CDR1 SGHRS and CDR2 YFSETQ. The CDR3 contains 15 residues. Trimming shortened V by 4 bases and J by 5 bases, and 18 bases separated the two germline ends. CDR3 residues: CASSVAPGGQETQYF. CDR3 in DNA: TGCGCCAGCAGCGTAGCTCCGGGCGGGCAGGAGACCCAGTACTTC.

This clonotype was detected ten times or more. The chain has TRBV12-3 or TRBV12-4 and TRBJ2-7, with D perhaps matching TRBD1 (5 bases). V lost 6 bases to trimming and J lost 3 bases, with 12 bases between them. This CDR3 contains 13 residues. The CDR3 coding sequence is TGTGCCAGCAGCCCCGGACACCTCTACGAGCAGTACTTC. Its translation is CASSPGHLYEQYF.

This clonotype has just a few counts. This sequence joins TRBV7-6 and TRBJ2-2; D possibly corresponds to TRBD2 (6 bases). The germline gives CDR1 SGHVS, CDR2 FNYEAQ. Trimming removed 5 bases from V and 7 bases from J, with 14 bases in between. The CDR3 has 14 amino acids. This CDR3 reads CASSLRTEGGELFF. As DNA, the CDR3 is TGTGCCAGCAGCCTGAGGACGGAGGGCGGGGAGCTGTTTTTT.

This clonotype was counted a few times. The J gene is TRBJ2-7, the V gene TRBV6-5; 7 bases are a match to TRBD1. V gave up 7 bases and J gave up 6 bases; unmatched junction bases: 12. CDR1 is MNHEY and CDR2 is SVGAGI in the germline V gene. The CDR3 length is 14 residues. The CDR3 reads CASTRDSGGGEQYF. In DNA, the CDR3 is TGTGCCAGCACCAGGGACAGTGGGGGCGGCGAGCAGTACTTC.

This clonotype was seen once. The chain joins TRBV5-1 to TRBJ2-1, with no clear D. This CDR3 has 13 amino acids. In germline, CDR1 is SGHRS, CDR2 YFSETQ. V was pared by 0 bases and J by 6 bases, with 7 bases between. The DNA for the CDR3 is TGCGCCAGCAGCTTGGCGGCTAGCAATGAGCAGTTCTTC. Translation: CASSLAASNEQFF.

CDR3 bases: TGCAGTGCCACCTCCTCAAGATGGACAAACACCATATATTTT. Translation: CSATSSRWTNTIYF. This chain connects TRBV20-1 to TRBJ1-3; D remains unclear. Germline V gene lookup returns CDR1 DFQATT and CDR2 SNEGSKA (reference sequence). The CDR3 consists of 14 residues. V lost 6 bases and J 6 bases, leaving 18 bases between the germline ends.

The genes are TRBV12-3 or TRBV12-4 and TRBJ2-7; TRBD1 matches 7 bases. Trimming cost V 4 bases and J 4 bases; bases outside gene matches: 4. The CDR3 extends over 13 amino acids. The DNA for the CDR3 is TGTGCCAGCAGTTACGACAGGGATTACGAGCAGTACTTC. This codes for CASSYDRDYEQYF.